A single sample is the source of the 15 T cell receptor beta chains below, sequenced in a study of cytomegalovirus exposure and HLA in healthy donors. Primers for the PCR totalled 60 Vbeta and 13 Jbeta. Clones were sequenced by immunoSEQ multiplex PCR, and TCRdb holds only the in-frame ones, with some missing. The sample consists of 50,000 to 75,000 clones, 75% to 85% of them appearing once. The sample consisted of PBMCs. The receptor source for this set is a woman between 35 and 50 years old in good health and CMV-seronegative.

This rearrangement joins TRBV9 to TRBJ1-3; D unresolved. Trimming stripped 3 bases from V and 0 bases from J, with 4 bases between. The CDR3 sequence is 13 residues long. Germline V gene lookup returns CDR1 SGDLS and CDR2 YYNGEE. The CDR3 sequence: CASSDSSGNTIYF. CDR3 DNA: TGTGCCAGCAGCGACAGCTCTGGAAACACCATATATTTT.

V usage is TRBV28 and J usage is TRBJ2-1, with 8 bases fitting TRBD2. The germline V gene has CDR1 MDHEN and CDR2 SYDVKM. V was clipped by 4 bases and J by 6 bases; unmatched bases: 5. The CDR3 is made up of 14 amino acids. The CDR3 nucleotides read TGTGCCAGCAGTTCCGGACTAGCTTTCAATGAGCAGTTCTTC. This sequence encodes CASSSGLAFNEQFF.

Comments on this clone: The junction departs from the called germline gene at one end, perhaps through a read error. The chain links TRBV7-7 to TRBJ2-1; the match to TRBD1 covers 7 bases. Germline CDR1 and CDR2: SSHAT and FNYEAQ (reference sequence). This CDR3 is 13 amino acids long. The CDR3 loop reads CASSRDRDNEQFF. In nucleotides, the CDR3 is TGTGCTAGCAGCCGCGACAGGGACAATGAGCAGTTCTTC.

The V gene is TRBV19, the J gene TRBJ2-3; 9 nucleotides align to TRBD1. Germline assignment: CDR1 LNHDA and CDR2 SQIVND (reference sequence). The CDR3 has 15 residues. Trimming took 3 bases from V and 2 from J; bases not matched to a gene: 3. The CDR3, as DNA: TGTGCCAGTAGTATTGGGGACAGGGTCACAGATACGCAGTATTTT. This encodes CASSIGDRVTDTQYF.

V usage is TRBV10-3 and J usage is TRBJ2-1, with 9 bases fitting TRBD2. CDR1 is ENHRY and CDR2 is SYGVKD in the germline V gene. The J segment lost 5 bases and the V segment lost 10 bases, leaving 6 bases of the junction unmatched. The CDR3 extends over 13 amino acids. The CDR3 nucleotides read TGTGCCACCGGGACTAGCTATAACAATGAGCAGTTCTTC. This translates into CATGTSYNNEQFF.

Only a few counts were recorded for this clone. J is TRBJ2-7 and V is TRBV6-5; 11 nucleotides match TRBD1. Germline trimming cut 7 bases from V and 6 bases from J; bases unmatched to any gene: 11. Germline CDR1 and CDR2: MNHEY and SVGAGI. The CDR3 has 15 amino acids. CDR3 sequence (DNA): TGTGCCAGCACCGGGGACCGGGACAGGGGGTCCGAGCAGTACTTC. Residues: CASTGDRDRGSEQYF.

The CDR3 DNA reads as TGTGCCTGGGCTACAGGGGGTAATGAAAAACTGTTTTTT. Its translation is CAWATGGNEKLFF. The rearrangement links TRBV30 to TRBJ1-4; 8 nucleotides line up with TRBD1. There are 13 residues in the CDR3. Germline V gene data show CDR1 as GTSNPN and CDR2 as SVGIG (reference sequence). V shed 5 bases and J 4 bases; nucleotides not matched to a gene: 3.

The rearrangement joins TRBV4-2 to TRBJ2-3; 8 nucleotides match TRBD1. This CDR3 comprises 18 residues. V trimming: 1 base; J trimming: 2 bases; junction bases outside the gene matches: 11. From germline, CDR1 is LGHNA and CDR2 YNFKEQ. The DNA of the CDR3 is TGTGCCAGCAGCCAAGGTTGGGACGGGACAGGAAACACAGATACGCAGTATTTT. Residues: CASSQGWDGTGNTDTQYF.

This clone was counted a single time. This sequence joins TRBV7-6 and TRBJ2-1, with 7 positions matching TRBD2. After removal of 5 bases from V and 0 bases from J, the junction contained 7 bases not matched to a gene. Germline V gene sequence: CDR1 SGHVS, CDR2 FNYEAQ. The CDR3 runs to 16 residues. The CDR3 here is CASSGGGTISYNEQFF. CDR3 nucleotide sequence: TGTGCCAGCAGCGGGGGGGGGACTATCTCCTACAATGAGCAGTTCTTC. Combining the CDR3 with reference TRBV7-6 and TRBJ2-1 gives the whole variable domain GAGVSQSPRYKVTKRGQDVALRCDPISGHVSLYWYRQALGQGPEFLTYFNYEAQQDKSGLPNDRFSAERPEGSISTLTIQRTEQRDSAMYRCASSGGGTISYNEQFFGPGTRLTVL.

The CDR3 reads CASSFRGVGTDTQYF. The CDR3 coding sequence is TGTGCCAGCAGCTTCCGGGGAGTCGGCACAGATACGCAGTATTTT. V gene TRBV7-2 combines with J gene TRBJ2-3, with D perhaps matching TRBD2 (5 bases). Germline V lookup: CDR1 SGHTA, CDR2 FQGNSA. The CDR3 runs 15 residues. Trimming took 3 bases from V and 1 from J, leaving 11 bases between them.

The chain combines TRBV7-2 with TRBJ2-7, with TRBD1 matching 7 bases. CDR3 length equals 18 residues. The trim removed 3 bases at V and 0 bases at J, leaving 14 bases unmatched. CDR1 is SGHTA and CDR2 is FQGNSA in the germline V gene. The DNA of the CDR3 is TGTGCCAGCAGCTTTAGCAAGACGAACAGGGGCAGCTCCTACGAGCAGTACTTC. It is translated as CASSFSKTNRGSSYEQYF.

This rearrangement joins TRBV27 to TRBJ2-7, with a possible D match to TRBD2 (6 bases). V lost 3 bases to trimming and J lost 4 bases, with 16 bases between them. CDR3 length equals 15 residues. Looked up from germline, CDR1 is MNHEY and CDR2 is SMNVEV (reference sequence). The CDR3 region is CASSFGLASQYEQYF. In nucleotides, the CDR3 is TGTGCCAGCAGTTTCGGGCTAGCGAGCCAATACGAGCAGTACTTC.

This sequence joins TRBV4-3 and TRBJ2-7; 8 nucleotides match TRBD2. CDR3 length: 19 residues. V was pared by 1 base and J by 0 bases, with 14 bases of the junction left unmatched. Germline V lookup: CDR1 LGHNA, CDR2 YSLEER. The CDR3 sequence: CASSQGVSWREESSYEQYF. The CDR3 region has the DNA TGCGCCAGCAGCCAAGGGGTTTCGTGGCGGGAGGAAAGCTCCTACGAGCAGTACTTC.

The rearrangement joins TRBV5-1 to TRBJ2-7, with 7 bases aligning to TRBD2. The CDR3 covers 16 residues. The V and J ends lost 0 bases and 3 bases, in that order; junction bases with no gene match: 9. The germline V gene has CDR1 SGHRS and CDR2 YFSETQ. This CDR3 is CASSLVPSGDFYEQYF. In DNA, the CDR3 is TGCGCCAGCAGCTTGGTACCTAGCGGAGATTTCTACGAGCAGTACTTC.

This clone was counted between two and nine times. The chain uses TRBV5-6 and TRBJ1-2; D might be TRBD1 (6 bases). Trimming pared 0 bases from V and 4 bases from J, leaving 13 bases between. This CDR3 comprises 15 residues. Germline CDR1 reads SGHDT; CDR2 reads YYEEEE. This CDR3 is CASSLGQAAVYGYTF. For the CDR3, the DNA is TGTGCCAGCAGCTTGGGACAGGCTGCAGTCTATGGCTACACCTTC.